The rows below give T cell receptor beta chains drawn from one sample of a study of OX40 agonist ivuxolimab in advanced cancers. Assay: immunoSEQ multiplex PCR; the TCRdb copy retains only in-frame clones and omits some. The sample shows about 69,000 clones, around 90% of them seen only once. The sequences come from CD4+ or CD8+ T cells sorted from blood, collected in a trial of the OX40 agonist ivuxolimab. Receptors were obtained from an adult with an advanced solid tumor such as melanoma, head and neck, liver or kidney cancer. CDR3s include the opening cysteine and the closing phenylalanine or tryptophan. The D gene is left open where the match is weak. The size field is filled for only some rows; it gives once, few, many or a size class.

d_call | j_call | v_call | clone_size | cdr3_nt | cdr3_aa
- | TRBJ1-5 | TRBV28 | - | TGTGCCATTAAGAGACAGGCGGGTAATCAGCCCCAGCATTTT | CAIKRQAGNQPQHF
- | TRBJ1-4 | TRBV7-2 | once | TGTGCCAGCAGCTTAGCCAGGTTTGGAGAAAAACTGTTTTTT | CASSLARFGEKLFF
- | TRBJ1-5 | TRBV21-1 | - | TGTGCCAGCAGCCCCAACAGGGCTGGTAGCAATCAGCCCCAGCATTTT | CASSPNRAGSNQPQHF
- | TRBJ2-7 | TRBV7-2 | - | TGTGCCAGCAGCTTAGCTTTAAAAGCCTACGAGCAGTACTTC | CASSLALKAYEQYF
TRBD2 | TRBJ2-5 | TRBV15 | - | TGTGCCACCAGCCTAGCGGGAGGCCAAGAGACCCAGTACTTC | CATSLAGGQETQYF
TRBD1 | TRBJ2-5 | TRBV7-3 | - | TGTGCCAGCAGCGTAGACAGGGAAGAGACCCAGTACTTC | CASSVDREETQYF
TRBD2 | TRBJ2-1 | TRBV29-1 | - | TGCAGCGTTGATAAGCGGGACTACAATGAGCAGTTCTTC | CSVDKRDYNEQFF
- | TRBJ2-3 | TRBV28 | - | TGTGCCAGCAGCTTGGGGGATACGCAGTATTTT | CASSLGDTQYF
TRBD1 | TRBJ2-3 | TRBV9 | once | TGTGCCAGCAGCGGACAGGGTTCCCACACAGATACGCAGTATTTT | CASSGQGSHTDTQYF
- | TRBJ2-7 | TRBV7-3 | - | TGTGCCAGCAGCACATCCCTTGGAAGCTCCTACGAGCAGTACTTC | CASSTSLGSSYEQYF
TRBD1 | TRBJ1-5 | TRBV4-2 | - | TGTGCCAGCAGCCAAGGCAGGGGGCAGGTGCCCCAGCATTTT | CASSQGRGQVPQHF
TRBD2 | TRBJ2-1 | TRBV6-1 | - | TGTGCCAGCAATAATGGCGGGACTAGGGCCAATGAGCAGTTCTTC | CASNNGGTRANEQFF
- | TRBJ2-3 | TRBV28 | - | TGTGCCAGCGGTACCCAGCGCCCCTTTGGCACAGATACGCAGTATTTT | CASGTQRPFGTDTQYF
- | TRBJ1-2 | TRBV19 | - | TGTGCCAGTAGTACCCTGGGGGCCAGCAACTATGGCTACACCTTC | CASSTLGASNYGYTF
- | TRBJ1-5 | TRBV7-8 | - | TGTGCCAGCAGCCCAGTCAATCAGCCCCAGCATTTT | CASSPVNQPQHF
- | TRBJ1-2 | TRBV11-3 | - | TGTGCCAGCAGCTTGGACAGTAACTATGGCTACACCTTC | CASSLDSNYGYTF
- | TRBJ2-1 | TRBV4-1 | - | TGCGCCAGCAGCCAGCCCGGGCGTTCCTACAATGAGCAGTTCTTC | CASSQPGRSYNEQFF
- | TRBJ1-1 | TRBV18 | - | TGTGCCAGCTCACCCAGGGAGGTCTCAAACACTGAAGCTTTCTTT | CASSPREVSNTEAFF
- | TRBJ2-3 | TRBV5-1 | - | TGCGCCAGCAGCTTACAGGGCCCTAGCACAGATACGCAGTATTTT | CASSLQGPSTDTQYF
- | TRBJ2-2 | TRBV4-3 | - | TGCGCCAGCAGCCAAGAGGCAGGCACGAGGGAGCTGTTTTTT | CASSQEAGTRELFF
TRBD1 | TRBJ1-2 | TRBV5-4 | - | TGTGCCAGCAGCGGCATCCGGGACAGGGGTGATCGTGGCTACACCTTC | CASSGIRDRGDRGYTF
- | TRBJ2-5 | TRBV30 | - | TGTGCCTGGAAGGCTGCCGGAGAGACCCAGTACTTC | CAWKAAGETQYF
- | TRBJ1-4 | TRBV7-8 | - | TGTGCCAGCAGCTTAGACCGTAATGAAAAACTGTTTTTT | CASSLDRNEKLFF
TRBD2 | TRBJ2-3 | TRBV5-8 | - | TGTGCCAGCACCGGCGGGAGGGTGAGCACAGATACGCAGTATTTT | CASTGGRVSTDTQYF
- | TRBJ2-1 | TRBV18 | - | TGTGCCAGCTCACCCCGTTTTGGAGACTCCTACAATGAGCAGTTCTTC | CASSPRFGDSYNEQFF
TRBD2 | TRBJ2-3 | TRBV5-4 | - | TGTGCCAGCAGCTTGGAGGGACTAGCGGGACCAGATACGCAGTATTTT | CASSLEGLAGPDTQYF
- | TRBJ2-7 | TRBV6-5 | - | TGTGCCAGCAGACTCAACAGGGGGGGAGGAGAGCAGTACTTC | CASRLNRGGGEQYF
TRBD2 | TRBJ2-6 | TRBV19 | - | TGTGCCAGTAGATCAGTTCGACGGGGAGGGGTTTATGGTGGGGCCAACGTCCTGACTTTC | CASRSVRRGGVYGGANVLTF
- | TRBJ2-3 | TRBV7-2 | - | TGTGCCAGCAGCTGGAGCACAGATACGCAGTATTTT | CASSWSTDTQYF
- | TRBJ1-5 | TRBV19 | once | TGTGCCAGCACCGACGGGGGGGCCCGAACTTCATATAGCAATCAGCCCCAGCATTTT | CASTDGGARTSYSNQPQHF
TRBD1 | TRBJ2-1 | TRBV13 | - | TGTGCCAGCAGCATCCCGGGACAGGGGCTAAATGAGCAGTTCTTC | CASSIPGQGLNEQFF
- | TRBJ2-7 | TRBV2 | - | TGTGCCAGCACCCCGACAGGCTCTCGTTCCTACGAGCAGTACTTC | CASTPTGSRSYEQYF
- | TRBJ2-5 | TRBV14 | - | TGTGCCAGCAGCCAAGACTTTAACACAGAGACCCAGTACTTC | CASSQDFNTETQYF
- | TRBJ2-2 | TRBV5-4 | - | TGTGCCAGCAGCTTCGAGGAAACCGGGGAGCTGTTTTTT | CASSFEETGELFF
TRBD1 | TRBJ2-1 | TRBV5-1 | - | TGCGCCAGCAGGCCCGGGACAGGAGGGAGTAGTGAGCAGTTCTTC | CASRPGTGGSSEQFF
- | TRBJ1-1 | TRBV29-1 | - | TGCAGCGTCCTCAGGGTTGGCACTGAAGCTTTCTTT | CSVLRVGTEAFF
- | TRBJ1-1 | TRBV29-1 | - | TGCAGCGTTGCCCAGCAGCTGAACACTGAAGCTTTCTTT | CSVAQQLNTEAFF
- | TRBJ2-7 | TRBV6-5 | - | TGTGCCAGCAGTCCCCGACAGAGCTCCTACGAGCAGTACTTC | CASSPRQSSYEQYF
- | TRBJ2-7 | TRBV18 | - | TGTGCCAGCTCACCTTCGGGCGCCGAGCAGTACTTC | CASSPSGAEQYF
- | TRBJ2-7 | TRBV7-2 | once | TGTGCCAGCAGCTTGGCGGGACTGTCCTACGAGCAGTACTTC | CASSLAGLSYEQYF
TRBD1 | TRBJ2-5 | TRBV5-1 | - | TGCGCCAGCAGCTTGTTGGGACAGGGGGATAGAGAGACCCAGTACTTC | CASSLLGQGDRETQYF
- | TRBJ2-1 | TRBV5-1 | - | TGCGCCAGCAGCTTCGCGGGGCCCCCATACAATGAGCAGTTCTTC | CASSFAGPPYNEQFF
- | TRBJ2-3 | TRBV28 | - | TGTGCCAGCGGTGAGGGAAGCACAGATACGCAGTATTTT | CASGEGSTDTQYF
- | TRBJ2-2 | TRBV6-1 | - | TGTGCCAGCAAGAGGGACACCCACACCGGGGAGCTGTTTTTT | CASKRDTHTGELFF
- | TRBJ1-2 | TRBV13 | - | TGTGCCAGCAGCTACGTGGGTAGGGACTATGGCTACACCTTC | CASSYVGRDYGYTF
TRBD2 | TRBJ2-1 | TRBV5-4 | - | TGTGCCAGCAGCATAACAGCGGGAGTGGTGTATGAGCAGTTCTTC | CASSITAGVVYEQFF
TRBD2 | TRBJ2-1 | TRBV5-1 | - | TGCGCCAGCAGCTTGGTAGCGGGAGCCGACAATGGGCAGTTCTTC | CASSLVAGADNGQFF
- | TRBJ2-3 | TRBV25-1 | - | TGTGCCAGCAGTGATCGAGGGGGAGCGCGCACAGATACGCAGTATTTT | CASSDRGGARTDTQYF
TRBD1 | TRBJ1-1 | TRBV18 | - | TGTGCCAGCCGGAGACAGGGTATGAACACTGAAGCTTTCTTT | CASRRQGMNTEAFF
TRBD1 | TRBJ1-3 | TRBV2 | - | TGTGCCAGCAGCGCAGGGGGAATCGCTGGAAACACCATATATTTT | CASSAGGIAGNTIYF
TRBD1 | TRBJ2-1 | TRBV7-9 | - | TGTGCCAGCAGCTTATCCCCGGGACAGGGTTACAATGAGCAGTTCTTC | CASSLSPGQGYNEQFF